The source of this T cell receptor (beta chain) is a study of blood T cell repertoires in COVID-19. As for the study in general: Whether acute or convalescent, the COVID-19 samples came from the United States, Italy and Spain. PBMCs, B-cell-depleted T cells, or T cells were the source of the cDNA or gDNA that made up the material.

V was pared by 2 bases and J by 2 bases, with 6 bases of the junction left unmatched. This CDR3 spans 15 amino acids. Germline V lookup: CDR1 MGHRA, CDR2 YSYEKL. In the original workflow: Nucleated cell counts were estimated from reference gene primer amplification. Using immunoSEQ multiplex PCR, the repertoire was profiled, and TCRdb retains in-frame clones only, with some absent. The D gene and trimming were derived from the DNA, and the V and J assignments and clone size from that table. The table lists 250,000 or so clones, roughly 81% of them singletons. V usage is TRBV4-1 and J usage is TRBJ2-7; 7 bases line up with TRBD1. The TCR comes from a man aged 45-65 years with acute or convalescent COVID-19. The sequencing sample was made of peripheral blood. The CDR3 is CASSQNPGTAYEQYF. Written as DNA, the CDR3 is TGCGCCAGCAGCCAAAATCCCGGGACAGCCTACGAGCAGTACTTC.